This T cell receptor (beta chain) emerged from a study of early T cells in non-severe SARS-CoV-2 infection. From the 5' RACE reads, TCRdb called clonotypes with MiXCR, one entry per CDR3 protein. The table lists under 70,000 distinct CDR3 sequences, around a tenth of them singletons, with about 4.1% in the top ten. CDR1 SEHNR and CDR2 FQNEAQ come from the germline V gene (reference sequence). This CDR3 has 14 residues. Between the trimmed V and J ends, which lost 6 bases and 2 bases, there was a span of 12 bases. This clonotype was detected many times. This receptor was taken from an adult who was a healthcare worker with PCR-confirmed SARS-CoV-2 infection or an uninfected control (not recorded which). Sequencing was carried out using whole blood. V gene TRBV7-9 combines with J gene TRBJ2-3, with D possibly TRBD1 on 6 matching bases. The CDR3 DNA is TGTGCCAGCAGTATCCAGGGGACCACAGATACGCAGTATTTT. Protein product: CASSIQGTTDTQYF.